This entry features one T cell receptor beta chain sequence. Its antigen is not known. V lost 5 bases and J 6 bases, leaving 20 bases between the germline ends. The CDR3 has 15 residues. Germline V gene lookup returns CDR1 SGHNT and CDR2 YENEEA. The sample belongs to a study of T cells in localized non-small cell lung cancer. The protocol was immunoSEQ multiplex PCR, while the TCRdb copy is restricted to in-frame clones and leaves out a portion. Seen here are some 66,000 clones, just under 85% observed once, and the top ten hold around an eighth. Study-wide results and caveats: A denser population of T cells in blood accompanied longer overall survival.

The starting material was peripheral blood, obtained before any cancer treatment. The rearrangement links TRBV11-3 to TRBJ2-7, with D perhaps TRBD1 (7 bases). The receptor comes from a female donor of 60 years or more with stage I lung adenocarcinoma. DNA for the CDR3: TGTGCCAGCAGCCGGGGACAGACTCACGGGGGCGAGCAGTACTTC. Translating it yields CASSRGQTHGGEQYF.